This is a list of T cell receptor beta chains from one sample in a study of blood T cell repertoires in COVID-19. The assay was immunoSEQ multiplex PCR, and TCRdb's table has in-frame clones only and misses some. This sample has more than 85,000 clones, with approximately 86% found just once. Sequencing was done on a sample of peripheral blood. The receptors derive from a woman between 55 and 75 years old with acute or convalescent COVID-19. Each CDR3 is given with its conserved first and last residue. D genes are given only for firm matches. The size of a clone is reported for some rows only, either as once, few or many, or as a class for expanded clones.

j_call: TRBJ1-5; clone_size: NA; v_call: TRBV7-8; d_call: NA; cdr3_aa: CASSSTYGDQPQHF; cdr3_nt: TGTGCCAGCAGCTCGACTTATGGAGATCAGCCCCAGCATTTT
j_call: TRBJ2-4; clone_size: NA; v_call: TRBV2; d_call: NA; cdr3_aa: CASSLQGLQNIQYF; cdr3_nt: TGTGCCAGCAGTTTGCAGGGTCTGCAAAACATTCAGTACTTC
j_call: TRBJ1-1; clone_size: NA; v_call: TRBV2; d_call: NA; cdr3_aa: CASSYRARGTEAFF; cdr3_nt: TGTGCCAGCAGTTACAGGGCGCGGGGGACTGAAGCTTTCTTT
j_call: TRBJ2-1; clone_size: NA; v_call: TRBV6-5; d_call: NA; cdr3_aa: CASSYHNEQFF; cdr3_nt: TGTGCCAGCAGTTATCATAATGAGCAGTTCTTC
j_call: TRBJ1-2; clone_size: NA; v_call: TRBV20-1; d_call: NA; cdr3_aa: CSARTDYGYTF; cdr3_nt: TGCAGTGCTAGAACGGACTATGGCTACACCTTC
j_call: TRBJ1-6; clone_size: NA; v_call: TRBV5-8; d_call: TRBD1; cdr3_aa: CASRRDSTSSYNSPLHF; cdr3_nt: TGTGCCAGCAGAAGGGACAGTACAAGCTCCTATAATTCACCCCTCCACTTT
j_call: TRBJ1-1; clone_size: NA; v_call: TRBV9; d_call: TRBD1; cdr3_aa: CASSDQGVDTEAFF; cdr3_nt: TGTGCCAGCAGCGATCAGGGGGTTGACACTGAAGCTTTCTTT
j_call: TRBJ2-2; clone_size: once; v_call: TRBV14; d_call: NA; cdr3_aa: CASSQVAGKGTGELFF; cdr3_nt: TGTGCCAGCAGCCAAGTTGCGGGAAAAGGGACCGGGGAGCTGTTTTTT
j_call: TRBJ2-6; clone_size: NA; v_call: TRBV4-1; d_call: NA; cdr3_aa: CASSRDSGANVLTF; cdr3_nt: TGCGCCAGCAGTCGAGACTCTGGGGCCAACGTCCTGACTTTC
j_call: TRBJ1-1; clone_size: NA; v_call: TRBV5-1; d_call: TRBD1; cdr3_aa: CASSLGQGAMNTEAFF; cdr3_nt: TGCGCCAGCAGCTTGGGACAGGGGGCCATGAACACTGAAGCTTTCTTT
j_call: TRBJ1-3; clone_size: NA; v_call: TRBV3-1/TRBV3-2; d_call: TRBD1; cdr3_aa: CASSHQGAGNTIYF; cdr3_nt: TGTGCCAGCAGCCACCAGGGGGCTGGAAACACCATATATTTT
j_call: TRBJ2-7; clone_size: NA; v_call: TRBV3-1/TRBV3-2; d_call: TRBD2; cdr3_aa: CASSLGGGGRYYEQYF; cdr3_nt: TGTGCCAGCAGCCTCGGCGGGGGGGGACGGTACTACGAGCAGTACTTC
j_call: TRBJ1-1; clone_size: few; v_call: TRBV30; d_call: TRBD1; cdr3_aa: CATHRGLMNTEAFF; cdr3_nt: TGTGCGACCCACAGGGGGCTGATGAACACTGAAGCTTTCTTT
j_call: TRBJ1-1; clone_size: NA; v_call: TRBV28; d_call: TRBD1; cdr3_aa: CASSSGQDTEAFF; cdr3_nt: TGTGCCAGCAGTTCGGGACAGGACACTGAAGCTTTCTTT
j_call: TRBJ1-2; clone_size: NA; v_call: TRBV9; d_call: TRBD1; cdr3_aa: CASSAPTGVAVYTF; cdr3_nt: TGTGCCAGCAGCGCGCCGACAGGGGTAGCGGTCTACACCTTC
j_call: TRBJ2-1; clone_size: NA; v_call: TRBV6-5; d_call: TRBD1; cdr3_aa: CATLPSRDRGQLFF; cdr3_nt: TGTGCCACTCTGCCGTCCCGGGACAGGGGGCAGCTGTTCTTC
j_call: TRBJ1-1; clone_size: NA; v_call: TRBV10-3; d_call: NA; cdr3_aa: CAISAGGRGTEAFF; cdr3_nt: TGTGCCATCAGTGCGGGAGGGAGAGGCACTGAAGCTTTCTTT
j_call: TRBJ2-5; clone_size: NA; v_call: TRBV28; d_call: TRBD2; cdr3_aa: CASSRITSGPYQETQYF; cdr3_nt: TGTGCCAGCAGTCGAATCACTAGCGGGCCCTACCAAGAGACCCAGTACTTC
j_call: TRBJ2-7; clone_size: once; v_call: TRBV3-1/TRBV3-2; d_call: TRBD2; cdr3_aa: CASSQNLRTSGSSTYEQYF; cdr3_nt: TGTGCCAGCAGCCAAAATCTTCGGACTAGCGGGAGTTCTACCTACGAGCAGTACTTC
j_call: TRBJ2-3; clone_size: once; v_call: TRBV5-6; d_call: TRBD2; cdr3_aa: CASSPSSGRATDTQYF; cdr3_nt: TGTGCCAGCAGCCCCTCGAGCGGGAGGGCCACAGATACGCAGTATTTT
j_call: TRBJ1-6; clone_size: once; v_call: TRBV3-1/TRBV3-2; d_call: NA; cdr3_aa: CASSQAGLGSPLHF; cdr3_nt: TGTGCCAGCAGCCAAGCAGGGCTCGGTTCACCCCTCCACTTT
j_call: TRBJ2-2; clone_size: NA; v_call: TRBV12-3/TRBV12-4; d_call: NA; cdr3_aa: CASSFLGPGELFF; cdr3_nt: TGTGCCAGCAGTTTTTTGGGGCCCGGGGAGCTGTTTTTT
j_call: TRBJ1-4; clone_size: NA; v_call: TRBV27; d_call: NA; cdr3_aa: CASSSWGLNIATNEKLFF; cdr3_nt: TGTGCCAGCAGTTCTTGGGGCCTAAATATTGCAACTAATGAAAAACTGTTTTTT
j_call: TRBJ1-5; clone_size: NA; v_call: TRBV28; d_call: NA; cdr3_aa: CASSLQTGINQPQHF; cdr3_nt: TGTGCCAGCAGTTTACAGACGGGGATTAATCAGCCCCAGCATTTT
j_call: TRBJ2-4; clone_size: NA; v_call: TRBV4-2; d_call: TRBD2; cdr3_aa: CASSQGDSGSPRNIQYF; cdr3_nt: TGTGCCAGCAGCCAAGGGGATAGCGGGAGCCCCCGGAACATTCAGTACTTC
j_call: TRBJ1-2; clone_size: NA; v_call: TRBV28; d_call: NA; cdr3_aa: CASTRYGGSYGYTF; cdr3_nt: TGTGCCAGCACCAGATATGGGGGCTCCTATGGCTACACCTTC
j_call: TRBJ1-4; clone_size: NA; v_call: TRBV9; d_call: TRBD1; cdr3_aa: CASSDRQGSGEKLFF; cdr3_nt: TGTGCCAGCAGCGACCGACAGGGGTCCGGCGAAAAACTGTTTTTT